Listed below are T cell receptor beta chains from one sample, sequenced in a study of regulatory T cells in long-lasting Graves disease. Each CDR3 protein gets one entry after TCRdb re-called the multiplex PCR reads with MiXCR. The table has more than 350,000 distinct CDR3 sequences, approximately 22% seen once. The sequences come from peripheral blood mononuclear cells (PBMCs), collected when the disease was refractory, from a patient treated with antithyroid drugs. These receptor sequences come from a female donor with Graves disease. CDR3s include the opening cysteine and the closing phenylalanine or tryptophan. A D gene is named only where the DNA matches it firmly. A clone size is listed for some rows: how often the clone was seen (once, few, many), or a class if it is expanded.

V gene: TRBV11-1
D gene: -
J gene: TRBJ2-7
clone size: many
CDR3 protein: CASSRMVGANYEQYF
CDR3 DNA: TGTGCCAGCAGCCGGATGGTAGGCGCGAACTACGAGCAGTACTTC

V gene: TRBV28
D gene: -
J gene: TRBJ2-2
clone size: -
CDR3 protein: CASSLPPPTTGELFF
CDR3 DNA: TGTGCCAGCAGTTTACCCCCTCCAACGACCGGGGAGCTGTTTTTT

V gene: TRBV5-1
D gene: TRBD2
J gene: TRBJ2-2
clone size: few
CDR3 protein: CASSSASGMNTGELFF
CDR3 DNA: TGCGCCAGCAGCTCGGCTAGCGGGATGAACACCGGGGAGCTGTTTTTT

V gene: TRBV11-1
D gene: -
J gene: TRBJ2-1
clone size: many
CDR3 protein: CASSAKRSYNEQFF
CDR3 DNA: TGTGCCAGCAGCGCGAAGAGGTCCTACAATGAGCAGTTCTTC

V gene: TRBV12-3/TRBV12-4
D gene: TRBD2
J gene: TRBJ2-2
clone size: many
CDR3 protein: CASSLLGTSGRLNTGELFF
CDR3 DNA: TGTGCCAGCAGTTTATTAGGGACTAGCGGGAGGCTGAACACCGGGGAGCTGTTTTTT

V gene: TRBV2
D gene: -
J gene: TRBJ1-2
clone size: many
CDR3 protein: CASLPTGYGYTF
CDR3 DNA: TGTGCCAGCTTACCCACTGGCTATGGCTACACCTTC

V gene: TRBV7-9
D gene: TRBD2
J gene: TRBJ2-7
clone size: many
CDR3 protein: CASSLGTGLGYEQYF
CDR3 DNA: TGTGCCAGCAGCTTAGGGACGGGACTAGGCTACGAGCAGTACTTC

V gene: TRBV28
D gene: -
J gene: TRBJ1-5
clone size: many
CDR3 protein: CASWDLGNQPQHF
CDR3 DNA: TGTGCCAGCTGGGACCTTGGCAATCAGCCCCAGCATTTT

V gene: TRBV25-1
D gene: TRBD2
J gene: TRBJ2-7
clone size: many
CDR3 protein: CASTQREVPYEQYF
CDR3 DNA: TGTGCCAGCACCCAGCGGGAGGTTCCCTACGAGCAGTACTTC

V gene: TRBV28
D gene: TRBD1
J gene: TRBJ1-5
clone size: many
CDR3 protein: CASTAPDRVGQPQHF
CDR3 DNA: TGTGCCAGCACAGCGCCGGACAGGGTAGGTCAGCCCCAGCATTTT